Each of the 26 T cell receptor beta chains below was sequenced from the same sample in a study of shared clonotypes between healthy human individuals. Repertoires were generated with immunoSEQ multiplex PCR, while TCRdb's copy carries only in-frame clones and drops some. Seen here are 2,500,000 or so clones, roughly 90% observed once, and the top ten hold 0.3% to 0.4%. What was sequenced was naive CD4+ T cells from PBMCs. Specified subset: CD45RA+ positively selected. The receptors derive from a man aged 18 to 29 in good health. Some clones in this sample may be carry-over from other donors' samples.

The gene calls are TRBV25-1 and TRBJ2-2; D remains ambiguous. V lost 3 bases, J lost 0 bases, and 2 bases lay in between. Germline loops: CDR1 MGHDK, CDR2 SYGVNS. CDR3 length equals 13 residues. CDR3 region: CASSETNTGELFF. The CDR3 nucleotides are TGTGCCAGCAGTGAGACGAACACCGGGGAGCTGTTTTTT.

To note about this clone: At one end the junction does not follow the germline gene, possibly because of a read error. The chain employs TRBV5-1 and TRBJ2-1; 8 nucleotides align to TRBD2. Germline CDR1 reads SGHRS; CDR2 reads YFSETQ. CDR3 length: 17 residues. CDR3: CASSFSTADSGGRPQLF. CDR3 DNA: TGCGCCAGCAGCTTTAGCACAGCAGATTCGGGCGGGAGGCCGCAACTCTTC.

This chain's CDR3 is CASSLRTGGSQPQHF. The CDR3, as DNA: TGTGCCAGCAGCCTAAGGACAGGGGGCAGTCAGCCCCAGCATTTT. The chain has TRBV5-6 and TRBJ1-5; TRBD1 matches 11 bases. J lost 6 bases, V lost 4 bases, and 6 bases had no gene match. The CDR3 is 15 amino acids. CDR1 is SGHDT and CDR2 is YYEEEE in the germline V gene.

The chain recombines TRBV7-2 with TRBJ1-1; TRBD1 matches 8 bases. The CDR3 spans 16 residues. V shed 5 bases, J shed 5 bases, and the junction held 13 bases outside the gene matches. The germline gives CDR1 SGHTA, CDR2 FQGNSA. The CDR3 DNA reads TGTGCCAGCAGCCCCGACAGGGGCGTTTGGGGTACTGAAGCTTTCTTT. Protein sequence: CASSPDRGVWGTEAFF.

This chain joins TRBV28 and TRBJ1-5; TRBD1 might be the D (5 bases). Trimming removed 3 bases at V and 0 bases at J, with 18 bases between. The germline gives CDR1 MDHEN, CDR2 SYDVKM. CDR3 length: 18 residues. The DNA for the CDR3 is TGTGCCAGCAGTTTGGCCCCCGGCAGGGTCGGTAGCAATCAGCCCCAGCATTTT. Protein product: CASSLAPGRVGSNQPQHF.

V is TRBV10-3 and J is TRBJ2-7; D is undetermined. CDR1 and CDR2 (germline): ENHRY, SYGVKD. The CDR3 runs 11 residues. The ends were cut back, 8 bases at V and 1 base at J, with 6 bases in the middle. CDR3 nucleotides: TGTGCCATCGGGGAATCCTACGAGCAGTACTTC. The encoded protein is CAIGESYEQYF.

This rearrangement joins TRBV19 to TRBJ2-1; unclear D gene. Germline V gene sequence: CDR1 LNHDA, CDR2 SQIVND (reference sequence). The CDR3 has 14 amino acids. Trimming left V 3 bases short and J 6 bases short, with 12 bases between. CDR3 amino acids: CASSIAVGGNEQFF. The CDR3 region has the DNA TGTGCCAGTAGTATTGCCGTTGGTGGCAATGAGCAGTTCTTC.

The V call is TRBV27, the J call TRBJ2-1; 16 bases align to TRBD2. Germline trimming cut 3 bases from V and 6 bases from J; bases unmatched to any gene: 8. In germline, CDR1 is MNHEY, CDR2 SMNVEV (reference sequence). The CDR3 totals 18 residues. CDR3 in amino acids: CASSLGLAGGPAANEQFF. The CDR3 bases are TGTGCCAGCAGTTTGGGACTAGCGGGAGGGCCTGCCGCCAATGAGCAGTTCTTC.

This sequence joins TRBV19 and TRBJ1-5; 10 nucleotides line up with TRBD1. Germline CDR1 LNHDA, CDR2 SQIVND (reference sequence). V was pared by 8 bases and J by 5 bases, with 12 bases of the junction left unmatched. The CDR3 loop spans 16 amino acids. Written as DNA, the CDR3 is TGTGCCAGTGACCCGGGACAGGGGTTGTGGTATCAGCCCCAGCATTTT. It translates to CASDPGQGLWYQPQHF.

The chain combines TRBV7-9 with TRBJ2-3, with D possibly matching TRBD2 (5 bases). V was shortened by 5 bases and J by 4 bases, with 19 bases between the two germline ends. In germline, CDR1 is SEHNR, CDR2 FQNEAQ (reference sequence). The length of the CDR3 is 16 residues. The CDR3 reads CASSPTRAEVADTQYF. DNA of the CDR3: TGTGCCAGCAGCCCAACGCGGGCAGAGGTGGCAGATACGCAGTATTTT.

As concerns this clone: This sample also contains other DNA sequences that code for the same CDR3. The chain joins TRBV27 to TRBJ1-3; D ambiguous. The CDR3 covers 13 residues. Germline V lookup: CDR1 MNHEY, CDR2 SMNVEV (reference sequence). Trimming took 3 bases from V and 4 from J, leaving 7 bases between them. The CDR3 spells CASSFLGGNTIYF. CDR3 nucleotide sequence: TGTGCCAGCAGTTTTTTAGGAGGAAACACCATATATTTT.

This rearrangement joins TRBV18 to TRBJ1-1, with D unclear. The CDR3 has 14 residues. Germline V CDR1 and CDR2: KGHSH, LQKENI. Trimming removed 0 bases from V and 3 bases from J, with 8 bases in between. The CDR3 region is CASSPPSTYTEAFF. DNA for the CDR3: TGTGCCAGCTCACCACCTTCCACCTACACTGAAGCTTTCTTT.

V is TRBV7-7 and J is TRBJ1-6; 12 nucleotides agree with TRBD1. This CDR3 comprises 17 residues. Trimming removed 9 bases from V and 9 bases from J; junction bases left unmatched: 15. Germline values: CDR1 SSHAT, CDR2 FNYEAQ (reference sequence). The DNA for the CDR3 is TGTGCCAGTCTGCATCGGGGGACAGGGGGCTTAGGTTCACCCCTCCACTTT. It specifies CASLHRGTGGLGSPLHF. Looking up the rest from reference TRBV7-7 and TRBJ1-6 gives the full variable domain: GAGVSQSPRYKVTKRGQDVTLRCDPISSHATLYWYQQALGQGPEFLTYFNYEAQPDKSGLPSDRFSAERPEGSISTLTIQRTEQRDSAMYRCASLHRGTGGLGSPLHFGNGTRLTVT.

V is TRBV2 and J is TRBJ2-5; D is tentatively TRBD1 or TRBD2 (5 bases each). The V gene's germline CDR1 is SNHLY and CDR2 FYNNEI. The CDR3 totals 14 residues. Trimming took 10 bases from V and 3 from J, leaving 18 bases between them. The CDR3, as DNA: TGTGCCATACAAAACGGGGCCAGGGAAGAGACCCAGTACTTC. It codes for CAIQNGAREETQYF.

The gene calls are TRBV7-2 and TRBJ2-1, with 7 bases that match TRBD2. CDR3 length: 15 amino acids. Germline CDR1 SGHTA, CDR2 FQGNSA. The V gene end was trimmed by 3 bases and the J gene end by 4 bases; junction bases not matched to a gene: 6. The CDR3 region is CASSFGRFPYNEQFF. The CDR3 nucleotides are TGTGCCAGCAGCTTCGGGAGGTTCCCTTACAATGAGCAGTTCTTC.

The gene calls are TRBV30 and TRBJ2-7; no firm D call. The CDR3 spans 11 residues. Trimming removed 5 bases at V and 9 bases at J, with 14 bases between. Germline CDR1 reads GTSNPN; CDR2 reads SVGIG (reference sequence). The chain's CDR3 is CAWEQRSGQYF. DNA of the CDR3: TGTGCCTGGGAACAAAGATCAGGGCAGTACTTC.

This chain connects TRBV7-7 to TRBJ2-6; 8 bases line up with TRBD1. From germline, CDR1 is SSHAT and CDR2 FNYEAQ (reference sequence). The V gene end was trimmed by 5 bases and the J gene end by 2 bases; junction bases not matched to a gene: 14. The CDR3 extends over 19 amino acids. CDR3 coding DNA: TGTGCCAGCAGCCCAGGGTGGGCGGACAGGGTCACTGGGGCCAACGTCCTGACTTTC. It is translated as CASSPGWADRVTGANVLTF.

The chain uses TRBV5-1 and TRBJ2-5, with D hard to call. The V gene's germline CDR1 is SGHRS and CDR2 YFSETQ. The CDR3 spans 14 residues. V was shortened by 1 base and J by 1 base, with 8 bases between the two germline ends. Written as DNA, the CDR3 is TGCGCCAGCAGCTTGCAGGCCAGCCAAGAGACCCAGTACTTC. As protein: CASSLQASQETQYF. The full variable domain, its missing parts supplied by reference TRBV5-1 and TRBJ2-5, is KAGVTQTPRYLIKTRGQQVTLSCSPISGHRSVSWYQQTPGQGLQFLFEYFSETQRNKGNFPGRFSGRQFSNSRSEMNVSTLELGDSALYLCASSLQASQETQYFGPGTRLLVL.

The V call is TRBV28, the J call TRBJ2-3; 9 positions agree with TRBD1. CDR3 size: 13 residues. In germline, CDR1 is MDHEN, CDR2 SYDVKM. After removal of 9 bases from V and 3 bases from J, the junction contained 4 bases not matched to a gene. The CDR3 nucleotides are TGTGCCAGTGGACAGGGGTCGACAGATACGCAGTATTTT. Its translation is CASGQGSTDTQYF.

The chain couples TRBV7-9 to TRBJ1-1, with 7 bases aligning to TRBD1. From germline, CDR1 is SEHNR and CDR2 FQNEAQ (reference sequence). This CDR3 is 16 amino acids long. V gave up 5 bases and J gave up 3 bases; unmatched junction bases: 12. The DNA for the CDR3 is TGTGCCAGCAGCCCGGGGGACAGCTCGGGGGACACTGAAGCTTTCTTT. Translation: CASSPGDSSGDTEAFF. The full variable domain, with the rest looked up from reference TRBV7-9 and TRBJ1-1, is DTGVSQNPRHKITKRGQNVTFRCDPISEHNRLYWYRQTLGQGPEFLTYFQNEAQLEKSRLLSDRFSAERPKGSFSTLEIQRTEQGDSAMYLCASSPGDSSGDTEAFFGQGTRLTVV.

The chain combines TRBV7-9 with TRBJ2-7; D not certain. The CDR3 extends over 12 amino acids. Per germline, CDR1 SEHNR and CDR2 FQNEAQ (reference sequence). Trimming stripped 2 bases from V and 4 bases from J, with 6 bases between. CDR3 region: CASSLMPYEQYF. In DNA, the CDR3 is TGTGCCAGCAGCTTAATGCCTTACGAGCAGTACTTC. Full variable domain (outside the CDR3, taken from reference TRBV7-9 and TRBJ2-7): DTGVSQNPRHKITKRGQNVTFRCDPISEHNRLYWYRQTLGQGPEFLTYFQNEAQLEKSRLLSDRFSAERPKGSFSTLEIQRTEQGDSAMYLCASSLMPYEQYFGPGTRLTVT.

This clone came up once. The genes are TRBV7-2 and TRBJ1-3; perhaps TRBD1 as D (6 bases). Germline V gene sequence: CDR1 SGHTA, CDR2 FQGNSA. The CDR3 extends over 16 amino acids. V lost 1 base to trimming and J lost 4 bases, with 14 bases between them. The CDR3 sequence: CASSLVLGHAGNTIYF. Here the CDR3 DNA reads TGTGCCAGCAGCTTAGTGTTGGGACACGCCGGAAACACCATATATTTT.

The gene calls are TRBV30 and TRBJ2-3; D perhaps matches TRBD1 (6 bases). CDR3 length: 14 amino acids. The germline V gene encodes CDR1 GTSNPN and CDR2 SVGIG (reference sequence). Trimming took off 4 bases at V and 5 bases at J, with 16 bases between the two ends. The CDR3 loop reads CAWTVGSGVDTQYF. DNA for the CDR3: TGTGCCTGGACGGTTGGGTCAGGGGTAGATACGCAGTATTTT.

This sequence joins TRBV5-1 and TRBJ2-7, with 10 positions matching TRBD1. CDR3 size: 17 residues. The germline gives CDR1 SGHRS, CDR2 YFSETQ. The J segment lost 3 bases and the V segment lost 2 bases, leaving 11 bases of the junction unmatched. This CDR3 is CASSLGTPGQGFYEQYF. DNA of the CDR3: TGCGCCAGCAGCTTAGGCACCCCGGGACAGGGGTTCTACGAGCAGTACTTC.

The V call is TRBV29-1, the J call TRBJ2-1, with D possibly TRBD2 on 6 matching bases. CDR1 and CDR2 from the germline V gene are SQVTM and ANQGSEA. The CDR3 totals 15 residues. Trimming shortened V by 8 bases and J by 0 bases, and 17 bases separated the two germline ends. This CDR3 is CSTMEGGRSYNEQFF. The CDR3 DNA reads as TGCAGCACCATGGAGGGAGGCCGCTCCTACAATGAGCAGTTCTTC.

The chain combines TRBV7-6 with TRBJ1-1; no clear D gene. The CDR3 sequence is 14 residues long. CDR1 and CDR2 (germline): SGHVS, FNYEAQ. The germline V and J ends were trimmed by 2 bases and 3 bases, with 10 bases remaining between them. Here the CDR3 DNA reads TGTGCCAGCAGCTTAAAAAGGGAGTACACTGAAGCTTTCTTT. Amino acid sequence: CASSLKREYTEAFF.